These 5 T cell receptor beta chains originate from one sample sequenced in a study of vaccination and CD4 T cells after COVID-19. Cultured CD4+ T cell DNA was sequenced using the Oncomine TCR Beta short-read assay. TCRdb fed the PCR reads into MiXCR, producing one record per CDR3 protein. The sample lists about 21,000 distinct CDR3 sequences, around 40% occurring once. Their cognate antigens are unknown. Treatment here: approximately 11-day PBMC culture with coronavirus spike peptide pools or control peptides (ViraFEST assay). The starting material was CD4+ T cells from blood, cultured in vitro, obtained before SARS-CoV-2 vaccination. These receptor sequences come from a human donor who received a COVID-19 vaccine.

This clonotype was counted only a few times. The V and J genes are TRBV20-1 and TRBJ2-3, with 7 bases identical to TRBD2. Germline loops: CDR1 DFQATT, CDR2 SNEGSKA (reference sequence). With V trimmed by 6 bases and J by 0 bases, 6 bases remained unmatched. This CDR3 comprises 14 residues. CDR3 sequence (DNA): TGCAGTGCCTGGGGGGGGGTTAGCACAGATACGCAGTATTTT. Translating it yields CSAWGGVSTDTQYF.

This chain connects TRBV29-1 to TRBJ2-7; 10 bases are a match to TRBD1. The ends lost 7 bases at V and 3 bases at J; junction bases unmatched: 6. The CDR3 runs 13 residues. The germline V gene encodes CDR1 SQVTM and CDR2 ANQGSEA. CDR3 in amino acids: CSGGRDRGYEQYF. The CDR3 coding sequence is TGCAGCGGGGGCCGGGACAGGGGCTACGAGCAGTACTTC.

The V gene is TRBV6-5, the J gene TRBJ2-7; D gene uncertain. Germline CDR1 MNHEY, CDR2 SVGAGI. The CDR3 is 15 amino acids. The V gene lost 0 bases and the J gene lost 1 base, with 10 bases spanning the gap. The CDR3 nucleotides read TGTGCCAGCAGTTACTCGGCGAGCATGTCCTACGAGCAGTACTTC. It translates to CASSYSASMSYEQYF.

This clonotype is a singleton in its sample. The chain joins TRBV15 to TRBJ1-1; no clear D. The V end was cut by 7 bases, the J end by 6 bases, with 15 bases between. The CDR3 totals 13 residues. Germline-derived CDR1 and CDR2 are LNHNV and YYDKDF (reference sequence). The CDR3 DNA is TGTGCCACCACCTCCCTCCCTAAGTCTGAAGCTTTCTTT. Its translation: CATTSLPKSEAFF.

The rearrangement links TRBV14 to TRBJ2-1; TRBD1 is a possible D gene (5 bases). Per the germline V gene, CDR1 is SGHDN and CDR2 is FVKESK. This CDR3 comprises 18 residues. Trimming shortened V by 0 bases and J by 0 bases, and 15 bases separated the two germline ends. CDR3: CASSQELPGAFSYNEQFF. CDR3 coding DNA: TGTGCCAGCAGCCAAGAGCTCCCTGGGGCCTTCTCCTACAATGAGCAGTTCTTC.